The clone carrying this T cell receptor (beta chain) has just a few counts. Its antigen is unidentified. These data come from a study of radiotherapy plus CTLA-4 blockade in lung cancer. Findings of the study overall: Among blood TCR repertoires after radiotherapy plus ipilimumab, tumor-derived clones expanded.

Profiling relied on immunoSEQ multiplex PCR, and the TCRdb table lists in-frame clones only, not all of them. The sample holds about 95,000 clones, 83% seen once. Trimming pared 3 bases from V and 5 bases from J, leaving 4 bases between. This CDR3 is built from 12 residues. Per the germline V gene, CDR1 is MDHEN and CDR2 is SYDVKM. Source: peripheral blood, taken from a patient treated with radiotherapy plus ipilimumab. The chain uses TRBV28 and TRBJ2-2; D not resolved. The sequence came from a human donor with non-small cell lung cancer who had stable disease on radiotherapy plus ipilimumab. The CDR3: CASSLYTGELFF. CDR3 coding DNA: TGTGCCAGCAGTTTGTATACCGGGGAGCTGTTTTTT.